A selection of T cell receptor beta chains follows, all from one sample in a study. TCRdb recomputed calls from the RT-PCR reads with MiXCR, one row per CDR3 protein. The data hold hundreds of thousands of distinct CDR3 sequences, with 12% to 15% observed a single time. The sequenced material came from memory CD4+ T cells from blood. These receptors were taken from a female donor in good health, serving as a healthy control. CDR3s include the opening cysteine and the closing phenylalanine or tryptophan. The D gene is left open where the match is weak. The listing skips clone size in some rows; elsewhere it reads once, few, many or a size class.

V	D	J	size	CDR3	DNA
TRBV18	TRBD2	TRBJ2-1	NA	CASSPLTSGKGNEQFF	TGTGCCAGCTCACCGCTGACTAGCGGAAAGGGCAATGAGCAGTTCTTC
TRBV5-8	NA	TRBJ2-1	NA	CASSLEGGASRSEQFF	TGTGCCAGCAGCTTGGAGGGAGGAGCTAGCCGCAGTGAGCAGTTCTTC
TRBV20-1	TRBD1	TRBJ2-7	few	CSARGPPGQVYSSYEQYF	TGCAGTGCTAGAGGGCCGCCGGGACAGGTCTACTCGTCCTACGAGCAGTACTTC
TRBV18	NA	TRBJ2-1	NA	CASSPNLKGEQFF	TGTGCCAGCTCACCAAACCTCAAGGGCGAGCAGTTCTTC
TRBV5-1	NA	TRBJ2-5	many	CASSLQGIETQYF	TGCGCCAGCAGCTTGCAGGGGATAGAGACCCAGTACTTC
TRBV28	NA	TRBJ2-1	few	CASQTTPSRDEQFF	TGTGCCAGCCAAACTACCCCAAGCCGCGATGAGCAGTTCTTC
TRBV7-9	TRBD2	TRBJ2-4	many	CASSTGLAGVADIQYF	TGTGCCAGCAGCACAGGACTAGCGGGAGTCGCGGACATTCAGTACTTC
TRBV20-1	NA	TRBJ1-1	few	CSTRPSARATEAFF	TGCAGTACTCGGCCCTCAGCGAGAGCAACTGAAGCTTTCTTT
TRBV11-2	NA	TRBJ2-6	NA	CASSLRSRSGANVLTF	TGTGCCAGCAGCTTACGGTCGCGCTCTGGGGCCAACGTCCTGACTTTC
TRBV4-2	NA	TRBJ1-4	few	CASSRTVGPPNEKLFF	TGTGCCAGCAGCCGGACTGTGGGACCGCCGAATGAAAAACTGTTTTTT
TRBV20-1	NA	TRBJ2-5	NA	CSAVPAGFQETQYF	TGCAGTGCGGTCCCGGCAGGGTTTCAAGAGACCCAGTACTTC
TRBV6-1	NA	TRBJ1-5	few	CASSFPAKSRTAYNQPQHF	TGTGCCAGCAGTTTCCCAGCGAAGAGTAGAACTGCCTACAATCAGCCCCAGCATTTT
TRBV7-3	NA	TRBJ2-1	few	CASSLSWRGEQFF	TGTGCCAGCAGCTTATCGTGGCGGGGTGAGCAGTTCTTC
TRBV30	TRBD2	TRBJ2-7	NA	CAWSVFGRLGEQYF	TGTGCCTGGTCAGTTTTCGGGAGGCTAGGCGAGCAGTACTTC
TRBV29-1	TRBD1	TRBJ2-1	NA	CSVEDSPGQGRYKQFF	TGCAGCGTTGAAGATTCTCCGGGACAGGGGCGATATAAGCAGTTCTTC
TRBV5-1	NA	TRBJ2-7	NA	CASTSPGVGEQYF	TGCGCCAGCACCTCCCCAGGGGTAGGGGAGCAGTACTTC
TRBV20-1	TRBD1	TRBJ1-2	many	CSAGTGPYGYTF	TGCAGTGCGGGGACAGGGCCCTATGGCTACACCTTC
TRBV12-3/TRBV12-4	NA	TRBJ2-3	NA	CASSFAGLTDTQYF	TGTGCCAGCAGTTTTGCGGGGCTCACAGATACGCAGTATTTT
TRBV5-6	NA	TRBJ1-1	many	CASSLADGTEAFF	TGTGCCAGCAGCTTGGCGGATGGCACTGAAGCTTTCTTT
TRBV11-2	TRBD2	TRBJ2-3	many	CASSSPRTSWVDTQYF	TGTGCCAGCAGCTCCCCTCGGACTAGCTGGGTAGATACGCAGTATTTT
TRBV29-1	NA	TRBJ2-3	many	CSVPWSSWGTDTQYF	TGCAGCGTCCCTTGGAGTAGCTGGGGCACAGATACGCAGTATTTT
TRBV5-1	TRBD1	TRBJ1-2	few	CASSPTGTATLYGYTF	TGCGCCAGCAGCCCGACCGGGACAGCTACTCTCTATGGCTACACCTTC
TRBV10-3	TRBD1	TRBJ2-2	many	CAITADREKLFF	TGTGCCATCACTGCAGACAGGGAGAAGCTGTTTTTT
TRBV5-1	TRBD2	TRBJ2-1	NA	CASTTSGGSSYNEQFF	TGCGCCAGCACGACTAGCGGGGGGAGCTCCTACAATGAGCAGTTCTTC
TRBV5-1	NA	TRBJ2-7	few	CASSTGQFRSSYEQYF	TGCGCCAGCAGCACCGGACAGTTCCGAAGCTCCTACGAGCAGTACTTC
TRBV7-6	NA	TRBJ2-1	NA	CASSFSRGQNNEQFF	TGTGCCAGCAGCTTCTCACGAGGACAAAACAATGAGCAGTTCTTC
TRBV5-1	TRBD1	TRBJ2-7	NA	CASQARQGPFYEQYF	TGCGCCAGCCAAGCGAGACAGGGACCCTTCTACGAGCAGTACTTC
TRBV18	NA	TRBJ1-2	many	CASSLRQSGVDYGYTF	TGTGCCAGCTCACTGAGACAAAGCGGGGTTGACTATGGCTACACCTTC
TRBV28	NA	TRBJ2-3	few	CASGTGLRYAAADTQYF	TGTGCCAGCGGGACCGGGCTTCGTTACGCAGCGGCAGATACGCAGTATTTT
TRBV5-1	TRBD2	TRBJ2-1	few	CASRQTSGINEQFF	TGCGCCAGCAGACAGACTAGCGGCATCAATGAGCAGTTCTTC
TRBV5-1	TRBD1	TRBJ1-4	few	CASSGTGDTTNEKLFF	TGCGCCAGCAGCGGGACAGGCGATACAACTAATGAAAAACTGTTTTTT
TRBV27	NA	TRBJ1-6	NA	CASGLGSYNSPLHF	TGTGCCAGCGGACTGGGCTCCTATAATTCACCCCTCCACTTT
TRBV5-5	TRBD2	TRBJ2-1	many	CASSLGLAGAPFF	TGTGCCAGCAGTCTTGGACTAGCGGGAGCCCCGTTCTTC
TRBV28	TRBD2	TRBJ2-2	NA	CASSSGRRGAGELFF	TGTGCCAGCAGTAGCGGGAGACGTGGAGCCGGGGAGCTTTTTTTT
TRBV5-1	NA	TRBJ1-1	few	CASEDSLSSNTEAFF	TGCGCCAGCGAGGACTCTCTTAGCTCGAACACTGAAGCTTTCTTT
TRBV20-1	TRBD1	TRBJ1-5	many	CSVQGEGQPQHF	TGCAGTGTTCAGGGGGAAGGACAGCCCCAGCATTTT
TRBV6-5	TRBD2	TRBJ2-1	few	CASSYTASGSNEQFF	TGTGCCAGCAGTTACACGGCTAGCGGGAGTAATGAGCAGTTCTTC
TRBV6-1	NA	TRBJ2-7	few	CASSWGDRRTDEQYF	TGTGCCAGCAGTTGGGGGGACAGACGTACGGACGAGCAGTACTTC
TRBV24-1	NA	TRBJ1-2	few	CATSDPTTYGYTF	TGTGCCACCAGTGATCCAACAACTTATGGCTACACCTTC